This T cell receptor (beta chain) was found in a study of radiation and T cells in renal cell carcinoma. Study background: Nephrectomy followed 15 Gy stereotactic body radiation by 4 weeks.

Study-level findings and limits: No pretreatment tumor biopsies were available for baseline clonotypes. In blood, top tumor clones expanded by 2 weeks, shrinking by 4.

CDR3 length: 13 amino acids. Germline loops: CDR1 LGHNT, CDR2 FRNRAP. Deletions cut 9 bases from V and 9 bases from J, with 18 bases between. As for this clone: Its target is unknown.

The time point is: baseline pretreatment blood. Treatment noted: 15 Gy SBRT to primary tumor, nephrectomy 4 weeks later. Clones were read by immunoSEQ multiplex PCR, and TCRdb kept only the in-frame ones, dropping some. The data hold roughly 130,000 clones, with about 88% observed a single time. Here the sequenced sample was blood, taken from a patient whose treatment included radiotherapy and nephrectomy. This chain joins TRBV12-5 and TRBJ2-1, with D perhaps matching TRBD2 (5 bases). This receptor was taken from a woman aged 50 to 65 with renal cell carcinoma. In DNA, the CDR3 is TGTGCTAGCGAGGGTTTATGGGTGGGTGAGCAGTTCTTC. Its translation is CASEGLWVGEQFF.